This T cell receptor (beta chain) was identified in a study of T cells after yellow fever vaccination. Looking at the study overall: Preparation of the low-cell-number fractions used SMART-Seq v4 Ultra Low Input.

The study, taken as a whole, reports: Relatively few clonotypes were ones that appeared in both CD4 and CD8 compartments. Reappearance after the booster was seen for most primary-vaccination clones, at 95% to 96% CD4 and 88% CD8.

Production of TCR cDNA was by 5'RACE template switching, which also added a universal primer site and UMIs. TCRdb passed the 5' RACE reads through MiXCR, listing each CDR3 protein once. The sample has a few hundred thousand distinct CDR3 sequences; 2.5% to 3.5% are singletons. In this sample, this clonotype turned up many times. No antigen is known for it. The trim removed 6 bases at V and 6 bases at J, leaving 8 bases unmatched. The germline gives CDR1 SGHTA, CDR2 FQGTGA. This CDR3 has 15 amino acids. The chain is built from TRBV7-3 and TRBJ2-2; 9 bases map to TRBD1. The sequenced sample was CD4+ T cells sorted from PBMCs, obtained 10 days after the yellow fever booster vaccination. The receptor's source is a man between 18 and 29 years old who received the YFV17D yellow fever vaccine. The CDR3 here is CASRGDRVDSGELFF. DNA for the CDR3: TGTGCCAGCAGGGGGGACAGGGTCGATTCCGGGGAGCTGTTTTTT.